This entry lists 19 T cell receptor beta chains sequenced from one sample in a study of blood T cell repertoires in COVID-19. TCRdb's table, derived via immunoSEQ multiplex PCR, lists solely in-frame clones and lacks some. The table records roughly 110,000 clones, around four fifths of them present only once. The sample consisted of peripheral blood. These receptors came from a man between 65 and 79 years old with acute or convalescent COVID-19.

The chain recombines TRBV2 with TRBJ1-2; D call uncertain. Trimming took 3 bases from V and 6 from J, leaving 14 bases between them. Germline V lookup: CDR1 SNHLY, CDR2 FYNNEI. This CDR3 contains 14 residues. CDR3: CASSEIPAGDGYTF. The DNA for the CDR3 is TGTGCCAGCAGTGAGATCCCGGCCGGAGATGGCTACACCTTC.

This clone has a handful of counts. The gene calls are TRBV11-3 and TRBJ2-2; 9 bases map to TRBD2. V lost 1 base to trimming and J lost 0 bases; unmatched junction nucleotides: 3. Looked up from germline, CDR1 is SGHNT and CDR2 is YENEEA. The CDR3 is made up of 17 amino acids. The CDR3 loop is CASSLGGGAPNTGELFF. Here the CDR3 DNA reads TGTGCCAGCAGCTTAGGCGGGGGGGCCCCGAACACCGGGGAGCTGTTTTTT.

CDR3 DNA: TGTGCCAGCAGCCCTCAGGGGATGGAGAGCTATGGCTACACCTTC. This gives the protein CASSPQGMESYGYTF. The V and J genes are TRBV7-3 and TRBJ1-2; maybe TRBD1 (6 bases). The CDR3 extends over 15 amino acids. The germline V and J ends were trimmed by 5 bases and 4 bases, with 17 bases remaining between them. The V gene's germline CDR1 is SGHTA and CDR2 FQGTGA.

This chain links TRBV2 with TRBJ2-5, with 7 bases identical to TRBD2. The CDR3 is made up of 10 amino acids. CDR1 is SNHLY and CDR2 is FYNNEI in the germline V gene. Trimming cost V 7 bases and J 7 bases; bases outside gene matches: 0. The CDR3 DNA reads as TGTGCCAGCACGGGGGGGACCCAGTACTTC. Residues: CASTGGTQYF.

The DNA for the CDR3 is TGTGCCAGTAGTATCCCGGGACAGGGCGGCGAGCAGTACTTC. Amino acids: CASSIPGQGGEQYF. The rearrangement uses TRBV19 and TRBJ2-7, with 9 bases identical to TRBD1. V gave up 3 bases and J gave up 6 bases; unmatched junction bases: 6. The V gene's germline CDR1 is LNHDA and CDR2 SQIVND (reference sequence). The CDR3 covers 14 residues. Variable domain in full (rest from reference TRBV19 and TRBJ2-7): DGGITQSPKYLFRKEGQNVTLSCEQNLNHDAMYWYRQDPGQGLRLIYYSQIVNDFQKGDIAEGYSVSREKKESFPLTVTSAQKNPTAFYLCASSIPGQGGEQYFGPGTRLTVT.

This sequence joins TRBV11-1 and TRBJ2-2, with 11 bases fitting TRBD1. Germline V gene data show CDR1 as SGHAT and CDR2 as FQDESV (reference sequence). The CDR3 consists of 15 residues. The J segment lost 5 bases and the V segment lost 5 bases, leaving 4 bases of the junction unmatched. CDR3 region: CASSLGDRGTGELFF. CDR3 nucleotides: TGTGCCAGCAGCCTCGGGGACAGGGGGACCGGGGAGCTGTTTTTT.

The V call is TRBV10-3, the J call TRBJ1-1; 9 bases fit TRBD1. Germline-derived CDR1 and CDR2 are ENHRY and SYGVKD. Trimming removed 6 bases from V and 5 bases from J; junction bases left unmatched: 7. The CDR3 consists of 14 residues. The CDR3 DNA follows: TGTGCCATCAGAGGGACAGGGAGTTTTACTGAAGCTTTCTTT. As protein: CAIRGTGSFTEAFF.

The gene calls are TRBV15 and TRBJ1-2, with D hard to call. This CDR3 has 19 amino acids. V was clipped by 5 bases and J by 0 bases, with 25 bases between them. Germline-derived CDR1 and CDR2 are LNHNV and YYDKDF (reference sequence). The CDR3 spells CATSPGRGFYLLSNYGYTF. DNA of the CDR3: TGTGCCACCAGCCCTGGAAGAGGGTTTTACCTCCTTTCTAACTATGGCTACACCTTC.

The DNA of the CDR3 is TGTGCCATCAGTGATGGGGGGGGGTTCAATGAGCAGTTCTTC. This codes for CAISDGGGFNEQFF. This chain uses TRBV10-3 with TRBJ2-1; 7 bases align to TRBD2. The CDR3 covers 14 residues. The trim removed 3 bases at V and 6 bases at J, leaving 5 bases unmatched. Germline CDR1 is ENHRY and CDR2 is SYGVKD.

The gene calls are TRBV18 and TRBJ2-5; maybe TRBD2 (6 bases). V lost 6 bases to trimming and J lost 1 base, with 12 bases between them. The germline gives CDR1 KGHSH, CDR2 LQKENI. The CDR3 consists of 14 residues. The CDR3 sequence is CASSLGSAQETQYF. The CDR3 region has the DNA TGTGCCAGCTCCCTCGGGAGCGCCCAAGAGACCCAGTACTTC.

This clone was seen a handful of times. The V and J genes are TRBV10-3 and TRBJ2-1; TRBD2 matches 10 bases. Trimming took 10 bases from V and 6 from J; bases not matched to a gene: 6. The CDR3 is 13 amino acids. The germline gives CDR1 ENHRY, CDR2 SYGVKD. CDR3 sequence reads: CATSGGASNEQFF. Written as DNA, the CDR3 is TGTGCCACTAGCGGGGGCGCCTCCAATGAGCAGTTCTTC.

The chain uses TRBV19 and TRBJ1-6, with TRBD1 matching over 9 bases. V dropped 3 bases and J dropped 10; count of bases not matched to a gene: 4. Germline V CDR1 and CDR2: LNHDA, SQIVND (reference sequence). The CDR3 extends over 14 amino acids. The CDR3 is CASSIGQGISPLHF. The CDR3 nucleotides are TGTGCCAGTAGTATCGGACAGGGGATCTCACCCCTCCACTTT.

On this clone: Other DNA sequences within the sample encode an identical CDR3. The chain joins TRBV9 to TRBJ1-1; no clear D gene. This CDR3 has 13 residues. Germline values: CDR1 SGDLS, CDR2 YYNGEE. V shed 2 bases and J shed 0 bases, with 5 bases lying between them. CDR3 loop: CASSVAVNTEAFF. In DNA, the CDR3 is TGTGCCAGCAGCGTTGCGGTGAACACTGAAGCTTTCTTT. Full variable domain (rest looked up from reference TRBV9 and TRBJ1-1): DSGVTQTPKHLITATGQRVTLRCSPRSGDLSVYWYQQSLDQGLQFLIQYYNGEERAKGNILERFSAQQFPDLHSELNLSSLELGDSALYFCASSVAVNTEAFFGQGTRLTVV.

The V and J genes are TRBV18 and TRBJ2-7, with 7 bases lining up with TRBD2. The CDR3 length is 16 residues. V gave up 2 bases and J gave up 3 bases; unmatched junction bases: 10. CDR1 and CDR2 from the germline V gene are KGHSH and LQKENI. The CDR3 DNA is TGTGCCAGCTCACCAATCCCCGGGACTAAAAACTACGAGCAGTACTTC. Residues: CASSPIPGTKNYEQYF.

DNA for the CDR3: TGTGCCAGCAGCTCCACAGGGGTTGGAGATACGCAGTATTTT. As protein: CASSSTGVGDTQYF. The chain is built from TRBV5-8 and TRBJ2-3, with 7 bases that match TRBD1. Trimming took 3 bases from V and 5 from J; bases not matched to a gene: 6. Germline CDR1 reads SGHTS; CDR2 reads YDEGEE. The CDR3 runs 14 residues.

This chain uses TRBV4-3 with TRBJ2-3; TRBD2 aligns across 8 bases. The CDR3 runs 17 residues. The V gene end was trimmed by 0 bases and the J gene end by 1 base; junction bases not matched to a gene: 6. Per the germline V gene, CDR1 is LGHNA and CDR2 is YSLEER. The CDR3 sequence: CASSQDLRGGGTDTQYF. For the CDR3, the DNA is TGCGCCAGCAGCCAAGACTTACGGGGGGGCGGCACAGATACGCAGTATTTT.

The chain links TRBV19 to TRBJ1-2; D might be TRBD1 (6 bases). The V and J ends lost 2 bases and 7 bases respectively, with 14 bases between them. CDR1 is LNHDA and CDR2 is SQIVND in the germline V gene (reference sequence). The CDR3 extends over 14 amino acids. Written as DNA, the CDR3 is TGTGCCAGTAGTATAACGGGGGGCCATGGTGGCTACACCTTC. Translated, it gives CASSITGGHGGYTF.

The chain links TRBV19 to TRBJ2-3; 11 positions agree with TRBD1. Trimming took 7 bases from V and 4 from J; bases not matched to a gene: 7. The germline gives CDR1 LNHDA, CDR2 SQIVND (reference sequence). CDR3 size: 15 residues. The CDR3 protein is CASNPGQGVADTQYF. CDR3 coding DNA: TGTGCCAGTAATCCGGGACAGGGGGTAGCAGATACGCAGTATTTT. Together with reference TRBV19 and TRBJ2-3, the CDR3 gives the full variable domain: DGGITQSPKYLFRKEGQNVTLSCEQNLNHDAMYWYRQDPGQGLRLIYYSQIVNDFQKGDIAEGYSVSREKKESFPLTVTSAQKNPTAFYLCASNPGQGVADTQYFGPGTRLTVL.

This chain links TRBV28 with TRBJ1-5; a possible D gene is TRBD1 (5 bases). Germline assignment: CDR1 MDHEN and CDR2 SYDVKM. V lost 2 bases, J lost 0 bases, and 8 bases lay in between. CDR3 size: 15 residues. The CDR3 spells CASSLPGVSNQPQHF. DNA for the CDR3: TGTGCCAGCAGTTTACCGGGGGTTAGCAATCAGCCCCAGCATTTT.